This T cell receptor beta chain was obtained from a study of T cells in women clearing cervical HPV infection. Study as a whole: With HLA typing for only a few women, HLA confounding remains possible.

Clones were read by immunoSEQ multiplex PCR, and TCRdb kept only the in-frame ones, dropping some. The repertoire shows 25,000 to 30,000 clones; the top ten hold approximately 22%. The CDR3 is made up of 12 amino acids. The V and J ends lost 1 base and 6 bases respectively, with 7 bases between them. Germline V gene data show CDR1 as SGHDN and CDR2 as FVKESK. Note on this clone: The sequenced fragment ends 3 residues before the CDR3 boundary, so the rest is inferred from the germline J gene.

The receptor comes from a woman aged 18-69 years with a cervical HPV16 infection that either progressed to CIN3+ or cleared (not recorded which). The sequencing sample was made of blood buffy coat. The chain carries TRBV14 and TRBJ2-7; D is possibly TRBD2 (5 bases). Incomplete CDR3 DNA: TGTGCCAGCAGCCAAGTGGCGGGCGAG. Translating it yields CASSQVAGE. The whole CDR3 protein is CASSQVAGEQYF.